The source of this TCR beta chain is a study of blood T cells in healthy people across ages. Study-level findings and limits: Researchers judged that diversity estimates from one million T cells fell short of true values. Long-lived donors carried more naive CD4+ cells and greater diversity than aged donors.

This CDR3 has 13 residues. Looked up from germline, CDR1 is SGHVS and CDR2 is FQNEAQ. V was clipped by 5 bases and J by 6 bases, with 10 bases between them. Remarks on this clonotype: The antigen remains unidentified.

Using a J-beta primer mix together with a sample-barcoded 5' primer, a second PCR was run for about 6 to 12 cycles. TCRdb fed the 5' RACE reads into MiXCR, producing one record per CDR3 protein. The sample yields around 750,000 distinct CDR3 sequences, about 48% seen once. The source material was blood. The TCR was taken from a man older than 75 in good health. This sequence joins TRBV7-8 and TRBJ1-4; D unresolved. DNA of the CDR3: TGTGCCAGCAGCCTTGGGAGTGATGAAAAACTGTTTTTT. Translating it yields CASSLGSDEKLFF.